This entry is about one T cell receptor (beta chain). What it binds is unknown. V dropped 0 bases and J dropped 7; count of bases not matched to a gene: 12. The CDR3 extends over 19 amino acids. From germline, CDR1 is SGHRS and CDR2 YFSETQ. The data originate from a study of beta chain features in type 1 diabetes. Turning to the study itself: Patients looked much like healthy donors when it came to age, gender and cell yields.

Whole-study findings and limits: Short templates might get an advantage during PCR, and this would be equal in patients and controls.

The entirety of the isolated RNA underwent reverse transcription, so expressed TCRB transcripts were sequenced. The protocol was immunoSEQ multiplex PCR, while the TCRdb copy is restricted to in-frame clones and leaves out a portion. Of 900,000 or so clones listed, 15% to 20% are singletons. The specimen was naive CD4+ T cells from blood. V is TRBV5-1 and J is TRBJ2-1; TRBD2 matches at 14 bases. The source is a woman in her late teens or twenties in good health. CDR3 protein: CASSLVPGGTSGSYNEQFF. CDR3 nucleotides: TGCGCCAGCAGCTTGGTCCCCGGTGGGACTAGCGGGAGTTATAATGAGCAGTTCTTC. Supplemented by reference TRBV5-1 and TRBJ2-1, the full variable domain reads KAGVTQTPRYLIKTRGQQVTLSCSPISGHRSVSWYQQTPGQGLQFLFEYFSETQRNKGNFPGRFSGRQFSNSRSEMNVSTLELGDSALYLCASSLVPGGTSGSYNEQFFGPGTRLTVL.